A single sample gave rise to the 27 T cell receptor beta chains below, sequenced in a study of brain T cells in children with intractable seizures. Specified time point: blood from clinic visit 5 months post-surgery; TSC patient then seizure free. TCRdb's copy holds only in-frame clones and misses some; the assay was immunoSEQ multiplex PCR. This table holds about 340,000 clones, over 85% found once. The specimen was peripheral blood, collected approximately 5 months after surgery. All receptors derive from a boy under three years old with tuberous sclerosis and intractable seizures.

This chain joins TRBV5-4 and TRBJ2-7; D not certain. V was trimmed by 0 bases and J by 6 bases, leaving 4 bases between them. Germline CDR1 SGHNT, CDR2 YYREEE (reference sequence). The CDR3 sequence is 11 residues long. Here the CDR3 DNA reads TGTGCCAGCAGCTTGGCCGGCGAGCAGTACTTC. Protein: CASSLAGEQYF.

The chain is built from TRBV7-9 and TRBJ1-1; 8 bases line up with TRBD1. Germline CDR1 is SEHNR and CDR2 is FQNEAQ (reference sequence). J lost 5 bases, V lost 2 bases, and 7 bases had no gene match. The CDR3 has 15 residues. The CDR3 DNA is TGTGCCAGCAGCTTAAGGCAGGGGGCTTGGACTGAAGCTTTCTTT. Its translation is CASSLRQGAWTEAFF.

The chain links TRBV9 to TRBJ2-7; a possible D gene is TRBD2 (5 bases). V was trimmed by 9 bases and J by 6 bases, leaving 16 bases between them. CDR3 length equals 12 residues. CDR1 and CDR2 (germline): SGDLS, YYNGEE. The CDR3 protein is CANWSGTGEQYF. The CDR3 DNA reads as TGTGCCAACTGGTCGGGAACGGGCGAGCAGTACTTC. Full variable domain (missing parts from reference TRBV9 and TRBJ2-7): DSGVTQTPKHLITATGQRVTLRCSPRSGDLSVYWYQQSLDQGLQFLIQYYNGEERAKGNILERFSAQQFPDLHSELNLSSLELGDSALYFCANWSGTGEQYFGPGTRLTVT.

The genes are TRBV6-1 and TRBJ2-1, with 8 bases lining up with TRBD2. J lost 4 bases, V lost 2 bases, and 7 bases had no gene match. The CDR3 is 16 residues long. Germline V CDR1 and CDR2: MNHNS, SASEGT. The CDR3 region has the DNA TGTGCCAGCAGTGAACTAAACGGGAGGGGGTACAATGAGCAGTTCTTC. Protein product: CASSELNGRGYNEQFF.

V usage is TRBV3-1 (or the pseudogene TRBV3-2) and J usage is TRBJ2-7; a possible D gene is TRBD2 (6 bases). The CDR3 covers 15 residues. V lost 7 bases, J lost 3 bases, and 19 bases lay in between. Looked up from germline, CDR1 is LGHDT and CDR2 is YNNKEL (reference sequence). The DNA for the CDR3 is TGTGCCAGCACCTCAAGGAGGGGAGACCTCTACGAGCAGTACTTC. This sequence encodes CASTSRRGDLYEQYF.

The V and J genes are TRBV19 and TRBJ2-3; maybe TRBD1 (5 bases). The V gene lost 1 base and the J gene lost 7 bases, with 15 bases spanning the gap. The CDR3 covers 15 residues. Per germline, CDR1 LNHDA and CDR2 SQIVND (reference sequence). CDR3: CASSIGQGFGYTQYF. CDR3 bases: TGTGCCAGTAGTATAGGCCAGGGATTTGGATATACGCAGTATTTT.

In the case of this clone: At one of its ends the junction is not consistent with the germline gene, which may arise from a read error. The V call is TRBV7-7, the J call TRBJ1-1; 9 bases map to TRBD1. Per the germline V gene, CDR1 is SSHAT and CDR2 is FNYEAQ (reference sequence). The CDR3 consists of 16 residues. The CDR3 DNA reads TGTGCTAGCAGCTTTCTCCGGGACAGGGATTGTACTGAAGCTTTCTTT. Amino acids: CASSFLRDRDCTEAFF.

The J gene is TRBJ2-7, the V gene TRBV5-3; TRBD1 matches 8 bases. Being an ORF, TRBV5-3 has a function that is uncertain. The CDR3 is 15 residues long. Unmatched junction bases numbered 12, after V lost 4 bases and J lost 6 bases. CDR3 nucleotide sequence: TGTGCCAGAAGCCGACTAGTGGACAGGGCCGTCGAGCAGTACTTC. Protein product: CARSRLVDRAVEQYF.

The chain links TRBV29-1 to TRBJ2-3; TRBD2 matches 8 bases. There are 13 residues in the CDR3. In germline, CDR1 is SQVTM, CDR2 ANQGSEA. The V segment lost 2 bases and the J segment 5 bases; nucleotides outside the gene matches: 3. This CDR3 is CSVELRGEDTQYF. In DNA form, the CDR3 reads TGCAGCGTTGAATTGCGGGGGGAAGATACGCAGTATTTT.

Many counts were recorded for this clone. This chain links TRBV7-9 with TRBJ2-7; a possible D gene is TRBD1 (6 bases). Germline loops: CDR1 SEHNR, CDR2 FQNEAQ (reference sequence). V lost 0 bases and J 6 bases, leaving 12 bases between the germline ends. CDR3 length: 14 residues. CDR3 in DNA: TGTGCCAGCAGCTTAGCCTCGTTGGGGGCCGAGCAGTACTTC. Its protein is CASSLASLGAEQYF.

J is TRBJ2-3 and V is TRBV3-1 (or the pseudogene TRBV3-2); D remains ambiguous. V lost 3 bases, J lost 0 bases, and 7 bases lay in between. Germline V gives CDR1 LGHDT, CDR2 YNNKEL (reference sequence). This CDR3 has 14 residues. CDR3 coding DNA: TGTGCCAGCAGCCATGACCGGAGCACAGATACGCAGTATTTT. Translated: CASSHDRSTDTQYF.

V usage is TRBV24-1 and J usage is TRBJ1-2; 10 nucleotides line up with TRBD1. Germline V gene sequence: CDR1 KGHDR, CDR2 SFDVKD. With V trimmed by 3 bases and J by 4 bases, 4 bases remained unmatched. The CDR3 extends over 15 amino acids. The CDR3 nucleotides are TGTGCCACCAGTGATCCGGGACAGGGGACCTATGGCTACACCTTC. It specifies CATSDPGQGTYGYTF.

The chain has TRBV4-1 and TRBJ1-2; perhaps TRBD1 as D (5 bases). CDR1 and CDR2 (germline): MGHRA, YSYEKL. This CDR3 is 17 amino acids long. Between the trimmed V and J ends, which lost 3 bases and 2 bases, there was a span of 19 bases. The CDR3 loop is CASSHPSGGNVNYGYTF. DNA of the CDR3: TGCGCCAGCAGCCACCCCAGCGGGGGAAATGTAAACTATGGCTACACCTTC.

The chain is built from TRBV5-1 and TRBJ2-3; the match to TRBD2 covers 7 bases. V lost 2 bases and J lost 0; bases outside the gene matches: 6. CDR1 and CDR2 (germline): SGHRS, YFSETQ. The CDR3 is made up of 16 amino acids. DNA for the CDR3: TGCGCCAGCAGCTTACTAGCGCACCAGAGCACAGATACGCAGTATTTT. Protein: CASSLLAHQSTDTQYF.

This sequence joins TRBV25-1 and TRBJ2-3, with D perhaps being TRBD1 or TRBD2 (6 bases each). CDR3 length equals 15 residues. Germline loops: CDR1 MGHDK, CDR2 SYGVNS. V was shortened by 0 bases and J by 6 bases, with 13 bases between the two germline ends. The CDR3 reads CASSEYPGASDTQYF. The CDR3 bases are TGTGCCAGCAGTGAATATCCGGGGGCATCCGATACGCAGTATTTT.

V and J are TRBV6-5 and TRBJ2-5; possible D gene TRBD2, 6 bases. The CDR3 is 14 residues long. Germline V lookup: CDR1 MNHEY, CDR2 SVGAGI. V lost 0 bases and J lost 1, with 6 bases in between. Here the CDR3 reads CASSYSGLQETQYF. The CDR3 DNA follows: TGTGCCAGCAGTTACTCGGGACTCCAAGAGACCCAGTACTTC.

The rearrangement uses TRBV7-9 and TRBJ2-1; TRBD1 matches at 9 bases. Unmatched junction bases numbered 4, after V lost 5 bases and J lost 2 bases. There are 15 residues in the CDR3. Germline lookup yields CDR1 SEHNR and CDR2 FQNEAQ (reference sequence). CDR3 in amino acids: CASSRTGDPYNEQFF. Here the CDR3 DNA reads TGTGCCAGCAGCCGGACAGGGGACCCCTACAATGAGCAGTTCTTC.

The CDR3 DNA reads as TGTGCCAGCAGCCTACCAGGGACTGCCTATGGCTACACCTTC. It is translated as CASSLPGTAYGYTF. The V gene is TRBV5-4, the J gene TRBJ1-2, with D possibly matching TRBD1 (5 bases). CDR3 size: 14 residues. Germline V gene lookup returns CDR1 SGHNT and CDR2 YYREEE (reference sequence). V was pared by 4 bases and J by 4 bases, with 14 bases between.

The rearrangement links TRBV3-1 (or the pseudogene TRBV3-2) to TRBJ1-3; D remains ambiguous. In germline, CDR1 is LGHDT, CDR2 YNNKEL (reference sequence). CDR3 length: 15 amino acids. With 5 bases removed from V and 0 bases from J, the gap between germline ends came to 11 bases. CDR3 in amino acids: CASSFRAPSGNTIYF. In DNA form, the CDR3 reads TGTGCCAGCAGCTTCCGGGCCCCCTCTGGAAACACCATATATTTT.

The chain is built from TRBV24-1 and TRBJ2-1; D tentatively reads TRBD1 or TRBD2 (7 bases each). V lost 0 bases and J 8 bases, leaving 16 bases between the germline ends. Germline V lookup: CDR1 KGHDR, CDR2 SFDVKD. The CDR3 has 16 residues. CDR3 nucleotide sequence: TGTGCCACCAGTGATTTGCAGGTGACAGGGAGGGATGAGCAGTTCTTC. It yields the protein CATSDLQVTGRDEQFF.

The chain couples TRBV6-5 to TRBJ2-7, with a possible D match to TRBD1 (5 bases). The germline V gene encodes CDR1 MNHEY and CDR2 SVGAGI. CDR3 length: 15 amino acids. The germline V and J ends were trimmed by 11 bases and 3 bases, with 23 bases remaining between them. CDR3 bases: TGTGCCGCCTCCTTGACAGCCGGCGACGTCTACGAGCAGTACTTC. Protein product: CAASLTAGDVYEQYF.

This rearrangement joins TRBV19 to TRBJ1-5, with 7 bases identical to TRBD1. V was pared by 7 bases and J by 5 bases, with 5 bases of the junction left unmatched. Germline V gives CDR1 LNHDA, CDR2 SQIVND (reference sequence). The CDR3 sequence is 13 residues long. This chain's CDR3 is CASTDRTHQPQHF. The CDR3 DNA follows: TGTGCCAGTACGGACAGGACCCATCAGCCCCAGCATTTT.

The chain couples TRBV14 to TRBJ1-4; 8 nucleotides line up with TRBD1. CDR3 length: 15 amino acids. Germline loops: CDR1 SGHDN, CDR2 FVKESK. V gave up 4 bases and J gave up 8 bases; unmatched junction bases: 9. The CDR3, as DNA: TGTGCCAGCAGCCCGAACAGGGGGGGGCACGAAAAACTGTTTTTT. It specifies CASSPNRGGHEKLFF.

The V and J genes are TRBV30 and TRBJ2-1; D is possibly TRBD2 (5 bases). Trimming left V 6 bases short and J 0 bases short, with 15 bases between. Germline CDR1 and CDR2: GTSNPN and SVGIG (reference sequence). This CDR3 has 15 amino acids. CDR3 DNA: TGTGCCTGCGTCTTCGTGGGAGTCTCCTACAATGAGCAGTTCTTC. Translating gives CACVFVGVSYNEQFF.

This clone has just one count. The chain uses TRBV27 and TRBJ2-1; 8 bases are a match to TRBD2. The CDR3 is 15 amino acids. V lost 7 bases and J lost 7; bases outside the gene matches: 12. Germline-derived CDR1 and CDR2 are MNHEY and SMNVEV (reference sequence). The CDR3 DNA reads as TGTGCCAGCACCGTCACGGGAGGGCCTTTAAATGAGCAGTTCTTC. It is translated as CASTVTGGPLNEQFF.

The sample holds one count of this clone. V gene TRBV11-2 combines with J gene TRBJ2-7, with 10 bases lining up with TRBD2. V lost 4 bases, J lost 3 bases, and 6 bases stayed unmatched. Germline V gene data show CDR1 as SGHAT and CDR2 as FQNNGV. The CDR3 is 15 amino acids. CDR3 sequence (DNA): TGTGCCAGCAGCTGGGAGCGGGAGGGCTACTACGAGCAGTACTTC. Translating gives CASSWEREGYYEQYF. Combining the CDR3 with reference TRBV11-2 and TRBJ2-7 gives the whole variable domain EAGVAQSPRYKIIEKRQSVAFWCNPISGHATLYWYQQILGQGPKLLIQFQNNGVVDDSQLPKDRFSAERLKGVDSTLKIQPAKLEDSAVYLCASSWEREGYYEQYFGPGTRLTVT.

In nucleotides, the CDR3 is TGTGCCACCAGCAGAGCCCATGTAGAAGGTGAAGCTTTCTTT. Encoded protein: CATSRAHVEGEAFF. V and J are TRBV15 and TRBJ1-1; no clear D gene. The germline V gene has CDR1 LNHNV and CDR2 YYDKDF (reference sequence). The length of the CDR3 is 14 residues. The ends were cut back, 1 base at V and 7 bases at J, with 13 bases in the middle. The whole variable domain, filled in from reference TRBV15 and TRBJ1-1, reads DAMVIQNPRYQVTQFGKPVTLSCSQTLNHNVMYWYQQKSSQAPKLLFHYYDKDFNNEADTPDNFQSRRPNTSFCFLDIRSPGLGDTAMYLCATSRAHVEGEAFFGQGTRLTVV.